Listed here is a single T cell receptor beta chain. These data are taken from a study of shared clonotypes between healthy human individuals. Study context: The cohort had a couple of women and a few men, ages 18 to 49. Three plates each covered CD4 naive and memory; CD8 naive two, CD8 memory one.

Naive CD8 populations comprised CD45RO-negative cells positively selected for CCR7, excluding terminally differentiated effector memory CD45RA+ cells. The CDR3 spans 15 residues. Germline V CDR1 and CDR2: MNHEY, SVGAGI. Unmatched junction bases numbered 4, after V lost 1 base and J lost 3 bases. The assay used deep level. TCRdb's copy holds only in-frame clones and misses some; the assay was immunoSEQ multiplex PCR. The sample has millions of clones, approximately 95% seen once; the top ten hold 0.9% to 1.3%. The sequenced sample consisted of naive CD8+ T cells sorted from blood. The clonotype comes from a man aged 18 to 29 in good health. This rearrangement joins TRBV6-5 to TRBJ2-7; 9 positions match TRBD1. DNA of the CDR3: TGTGCCAGCAGTTACTATGGGACAGGGCTCTACGAGCAGTACTTC. Amino acid sequence: CASSYYGTGLYEQYF.